The clone carrying this TCR beta chain has only a few counts. Its matching antigen is unknown. This may come from a read error, since a much larger clone is one base off. Indicated time point: newly diagnosed GD, antithyroid drugs for less than 3 months. Extracted RNA from PBMCs served as the source of the TCR library. The data originate from a study of regulatory T cells in long-lasting Graves disease. CDR3 regions were amplified by Arm-PCR using iRepertoire HTBI primers to build TCR beta libraries. Each CDR3 protein gets one entry after TCRdb re-called the multiplex PCR reads with MiXCR. The table has about 500,000 distinct CDR3 sequences, around 12% seen once; the top ten hold 8.9%. The CDR3 has 15 amino acids. Germline lookup yields CDR1 SGHDT and CDR2 YYEEEE. Regarding the study as a whole: A greater number of public clonotypes (about 3,000) was shared by persistent patients than by new patients (about 890).

The data also belong to a second study, concerning T cells in Graves' hyperthyroidism and ophthalmopathy. Turning to that study: Graves' hyperthyroidism qualified as stable when ophthalmopathy did not progress within 18 months.

The clonotype comes from a woman aged 25 to 39 with Graves disease. The starting material was peripheral blood mononuclear cells (PBMCs), obtained at new diagnosis, from a patient treated with antithyroid drugs. The chain joins TRBV5-6 to TRBJ1-4; tentatively, D is TRBD1 (5 bases). The CDR3 DNA sequence: TGTGCCAGCAGCTACACCCAGGGTTGGAATGAACAACTGTTTTTT. Translation gives CASSYTQGWNEQLFF. Filled out from reference TRBV5-6 and TRBJ1-4, the complete variable domain reads DAGVTQSPTHLIKTRGQQVTLRCSPKSGHDTVSWYQQALGQGPQFIFQYYEEEERQRGNFPDRFSGHQFPNYSSELNVNALLLGDSALYLCASSYTQGWNEQLFFGSGTQLSVL.